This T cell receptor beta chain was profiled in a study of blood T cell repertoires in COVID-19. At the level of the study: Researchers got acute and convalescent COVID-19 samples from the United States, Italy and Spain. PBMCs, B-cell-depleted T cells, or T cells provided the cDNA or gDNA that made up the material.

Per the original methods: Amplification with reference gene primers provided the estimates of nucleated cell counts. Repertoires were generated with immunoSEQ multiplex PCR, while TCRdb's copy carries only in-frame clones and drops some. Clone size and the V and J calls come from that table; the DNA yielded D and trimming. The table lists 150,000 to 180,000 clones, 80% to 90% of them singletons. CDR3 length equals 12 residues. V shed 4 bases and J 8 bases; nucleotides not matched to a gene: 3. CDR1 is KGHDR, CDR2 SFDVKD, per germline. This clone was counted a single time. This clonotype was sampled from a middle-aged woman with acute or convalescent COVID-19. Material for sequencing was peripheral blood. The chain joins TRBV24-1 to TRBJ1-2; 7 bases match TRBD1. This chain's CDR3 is CATSDPDRGYTF. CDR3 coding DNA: TGTGCCACCAGTGACCCGGACAGGGGCTACACCTTC.